Described below is a single T cell receptor (beta chain) sequence and its context. Per the original data handling: Reference gene primer amplification gave nucleated cell count estimates. Generated by immunoSEQ multiplex PCR, the TCRdb table keeps only in-frame clones and is missing some. D and trimming were read from the DNA, whereas the V and J calls and clone size are those reported in that table. In the table there are about 28,000 clones, roughly 70% of which are singletons. The CDR3 extends over 15 amino acids. V was clipped by 5 bases and J by 6 bases; unmatched bases: 10. CDR1 and CDR2 (germline): LNHDA, SQIVND (reference sequence). These data originate in a study of blood T cell repertoires in COVID-19. Overall study: Italy, Spain and the United States were the sources of the convalescent and acute COVID-19 samples. PBMCs, B-cell-depleted T cells, or T cells provided the cDNA or gDNA that made up the material.

This TCR came from a boy between 2 and 10 years old with active or convalescent COVID-19. This chain joins TRBV19 and TRBJ2-1; TRBD1 aligns across 7 bases. The specimen sequenced was peripheral blood. The CDR3 protein is CASSRHARDSNEQFF. The CDR3 nucleotides are TGTGCCAGTAGTCGGCACGCCCGGGACAGCAATGAGCAGTTCTTC. The full variable domain, with the rest looked up from reference TRBV19 and TRBJ2-1, is DGGITQSPKYLFRKEGQNVTLSCEQNLNHDAMYWYRQDPGQGLRLIYYSQIVNDFQKGDIAEGYSVSREKKESFPLTVTSAQKNPTAFYLCASSRHARDSNEQFFGPGTRLTVL.